Listed below are T cell receptor beta chains from one sample, sequenced in a study of PD-L1 blockade in urothelial cancer. Method: immunoSEQ multiplex PCR; TCRdb's copy keeps in-frame clones and lacks some. There are 65,000 to 80,000 clones in the sample; around 90% occur only once, and approximately 4.5% lies in the top ten. The sample in question was PBMCs, obtained around atezolizumab (anti-PD-L1) treatment. These TCRs come from a man in his 70s with urothelial cancer. Each CDR3 is given with its conserved first and last residue. A D gene is named only where the DNA matches it firmly. Clone size is given for some rows only: seen once, a few or many times, or a class if the clone is expanded.

v_gene: TRBV7-8; abundance: NA; d_gene: NA; j_gene: TRBJ2-1; CDR3nt: TGTGCCAGCAGCTCTCCCAGGGGATGGCCCAATGAGCAGTTCTTC; CDR3aa: CASSSPRGWPNEQFF
v_gene: TRBV11-2; abundance: NA; d_gene: TRBD2; j_gene: TRBJ2-1; CDR3nt: TGTGCCAGCAGCCCGGGACTAGCGGGATGGTTCGATGAGCAGTTCTTC; CDR3aa: CASSPGLAGWFDEQFF
v_gene: TRBV7-2; abundance: NA; d_gene: TRBD1; j_gene: TRBJ1-1; CDR3nt: TGTGCCAGCAGCTCCCGGACAGGGATAGGGACTGAAGCTTTCTTT; CDR3aa: CASSSRTGIGTEAFF
v_gene: TRBV6-1; abundance: NA; d_gene: TRBD2; j_gene: TRBJ2-3; CDR3nt: TGTGCCAGCAGTGATTTAGCGGGAAGCACAGATACGCAGTATTTT; CDR3aa: CASSDLAGSTDTQYF
v_gene: TRBV11-2; abundance: few; d_gene: TRBD1; j_gene: TRBJ2-7; CDR3nt: TGTGCCAGCAGGAAAGCCCGGGACAGGGCTTCCGAGCAGTACTTC; CDR3aa: CASRKARDRASEQYF
v_gene: TRBV5-3; abundance: once; d_gene: NA; j_gene: TRBJ2-4; CDR3nt: TGTGCCAGAAGCTTGGCCGCGGGGAACAAAAACATTCAGTACTTC; CDR3aa: CARSLAAGNKNIQYF
v_gene: TRBV4-1; abundance: NA; d_gene: TRBD1; j_gene: TRBJ1-2; CDR3nt: TGCGCCAGCAGCCCGAGACAGGGGGCGGACTATGGCTACACCTTC; CDR3aa: CASSPRQGADYGYTF
v_gene: TRBV7-9; abundance: once; d_gene: TRBD1; j_gene: TRBJ2-3; CDR3nt: TGTGCCAGCAGCAGGGACAGTTCTTGGACGCAGTATTTT; CDR3aa: CASSRDSSWTQYF
v_gene: TRBV18; abundance: NA; d_gene: TRBD2; j_gene: TRBJ2-1; CDR3nt: TGTGCCAGCTCACCTTTAGCGGGATCCTACAATGAGCAGTTCTTC; CDR3aa: CASSPLAGSYNEQFF
v_gene: TRBV5-1; abundance: NA; d_gene: TRBD2; j_gene: TRBJ2-7; CDR3nt: TGCGCCAGCAGCCCCGGACTAGCGGTTCTCTACGAGCAGTACTTC; CDR3aa: CASSPGLAVLYEQYF
v_gene: TRBV28; abundance: NA; d_gene: NA; j_gene: TRBJ1-1; CDR3nt: TGTGCCAGCAGTTCTCGGACAGACATGAACACTGAAGCTTTCTTT; CDR3aa: CASSSRTDMNTEAFF
v_gene: TRBV15; abundance: NA; d_gene: TRBD2; j_gene: TRBJ2-1; CDR3nt: TGTGCCACCAGCATGGGACTAGCGGATTTTAATGAGCAGTTCTTC; CDR3aa: CATSMGLADFNEQFF
v_gene: TRBV27; abundance: NA; d_gene: TRBD2; j_gene: TRBJ2-3; CDR3nt: TGTGCCAGCAGTTTAATTTCGGGGGGTGTGGATACGCAGTATTTT; CDR3aa: CASSLISGGVDTQYF
v_gene: TRBV18; abundance: NA; d_gene: NA; j_gene: TRBJ2-7; CDR3nt: TGTGCCAGCTCACCAAGGTTCCGGGGGTCCTACGAGCAGTACTTC; CDR3aa: CASSPRFRGSYEQYF
v_gene: TRBV28; abundance: NA; d_gene: NA; j_gene: TRBJ1-2; CDR3nt: TGTGCCAGCAACCCCGTTGGCAGGGCGAGTGGCTACACCTTC; CDR3aa: CASNPVGRASGYTF
v_gene: TRBV10-1; abundance: NA; d_gene: NA; j_gene: TRBJ1-1; CDR3nt: TGCGCCAGCAGTGAGTACGGCCGGGGTACTGAAGCTTTCTTT; CDR3aa: CASSEYGRGTEAFF
v_gene: TRBV21-1; abundance: NA; d_gene: NA; j_gene: TRBJ2-5; CDR3nt: TGTGCCAGCAGCTACCCTCCGGGACAGGGCGAAGAGACCCAGTACTTC; CDR3aa: CASSYPPGQGEETQYF
v_gene: TRBV10-3; abundance: NA; d_gene: TRBD1; j_gene: TRBJ2-7; CDR3nt: TGTGCCATCAGTGAGTTGACAGGGGGGACCTACGAGCAGTACTTC; CDR3aa: CAISELTGGTYEQYF
v_gene: TRBV9; abundance: NA; d_gene: NA; j_gene: TRBJ1-2; CDR3nt: TGTGCCAGCAGCGGCCAGGGGCCTTCCTACACCTTC; CDR3aa: CASSGQGPSYTF
v_gene: TRBV11-1; abundance: NA; d_gene: TRBD2; j_gene: TRBJ2-1; CDR3nt: TGTGCCAGCAGGCGAGGTCTGCAGACTAGCGGGACGCATGAGCAGTTCTTC; CDR3aa: CASRRGLQTSGTHEQFF
v_gene: TRBV11-3; abundance: NA; d_gene: NA; j_gene: TRBJ2-1; CDR3nt: TGTGCCAGCACCGCGGACTTGGCACGTGAGCAGTTCTTC; CDR3aa: CASTADLAREQFF
v_gene: TRBV14; abundance: few; d_gene: NA; j_gene: TRBJ1-2; CDR3nt: TGTGCCAGCAGCCAAGCTGGGGGCTTCTATGGCTACACCTTC; CDR3aa: CASSQAGGFYGYTF
v_gene: TRBV5-4; abundance: NA; d_gene: TRBD1; j_gene: TRBJ2-5; CDR3nt: TGTGCCAGCAGCAACCGGGACAGGCTCGAGGAGACCCAGTACTTC; CDR3aa: CASSNRDRLEETQYF
v_gene: TRBV4-2; abundance: NA; d_gene: NA; j_gene: TRBJ2-1; CDR3nt: TGTGCCAGCAGCCAAGACGCGGGGAACAATGAGCAGTTCTTC; CDR3aa: CASSQDAGNNEQFF
v_gene: TRBV7-9; abundance: NA; d_gene: TRBD2; j_gene: TRBJ2-3; CDR3nt: TGTGCCAGCAGCTTAACTAGCGGTGGCACAGATACGCAGTATTTT; CDR3aa: CASSLTSGGTDTQYF
v_gene: TRBV5-1; abundance: once; d_gene: TRBD2; j_gene: TRBJ2-7; CDR3nt: TGCGCCAGCAGCTTGGGCGCTGGAGCGGGAGTCTCCTACGAGCAGTACTTC; CDR3aa: CASSLGAGAGVSYEQYF
v_gene: TRBV9; abundance: NA; d_gene: TRBD2; j_gene: TRBJ2-1; CDR3nt: TGTGCCAGCAGCGTAGATTCGGGAGCGGGAGTGCGCAATGAGCAGTTCTTC; CDR3aa: CASSVDSGAGVRNEQFF
v_gene: TRBV19; abundance: NA; d_gene: TRBD2; j_gene: TRBJ2-1; CDR3nt: TGTGCCAGTAGTCCCGCCGGGACTAGCGGGAGGAATGAGCAGTTCTTC; CDR3aa: CASSPAGTSGRNEQFF
v_gene: TRBV7-7; abundance: NA; d_gene: TRBD2; j_gene: TRBJ2-1; CDR3nt: TGTGCCAGCAGCTTAGGCGGCTGGACTAGCGGCAATGAGCAGTTCTTC; CDR3aa: CASSLGGWTSGNEQFF